These 16 T cell receptor beta chains originate from one sample sequenced in a study of T cells after posttransplantation cyclophosphamide. Treatment was busulfan-fludarabine conditioning, a marrow graft, and cyclophosphamide on days +3 and +4. Profiled with immunoSEQ multiplex PCR; TCRdb holds only in-frame clones, not every one. The table includes over 20,000 clones, about 86% detected once. The sample consisted of PBMCs, taken after allogeneic stem cell transplant with posttransplant cyclophosphamide. The receptors stem from a female patient aged 30 to 45 who received an allogeneic stem cell transplant from an unrelated donor, was CMV-positive, and had no GVHD. Part of the T cells may come from the graft donor.

The chain combines TRBV9 with TRBJ2-3; 7 bases are shared with TRBD2. The V gene's germline CDR1 is SGDLS and CDR2 YYNGEE. The CDR3 totals 18 residues. V shed 4 bases, J shed 5 bases, and the junction held 19 bases outside the gene matches. The CDR3 protein is CASSPALFSGAPQDTQYF. In nucleotides, the CDR3 is TGTGCCAGCAGCCCCGCCTTGTTCAGCGGGGCTCCCCAAGATACGCAGTATTTT.

The V call is TRBV5-1, the J call TRBJ2-7, with 10 bases identical to TRBD1. The length of the CDR3 is 15 residues. After removal of 4 bases from V and 0 bases from J, the junction contained 4 bases not matched to a gene. Germline CDR1 is SGHRS and CDR2 is YFSETQ. This chain's CDR3 is CASSPTGGYSYEQYF. DNA for the CDR3: TGCGCCAGCAGCCCGACAGGGGGCTACTCCTACGAGCAGTACTTC.

The chain carries TRBV15 and TRBJ2-7; D remains unclear. The V end was cut by 0 bases, the J end by 6 bases, with 9 bases between. The CDR3 is 13 amino acids. The germline V gene has CDR1 LNHNV and CDR2 YYDKDF (reference sequence). CDR3 amino acids: CATSRDRRGEQYF. The CDR3 nucleotides read TGTGCCACCAGCAGAGACCGACGAGGCGAGCAGTACTTC.

The CDR3 spells CSVEGQGFAFF. As DNA, the CDR3 is TGCAGCGTTGAGGGACAGGGGTTTGCTTTCTTT. This chain joins TRBV29-1 and TRBJ1-1, with 10 positions matching TRBD1. The CDR3 loop spans 11 amino acids. V was clipped by 3 bases and J by 11 bases; unmatched bases: 3. Germline V CDR1 and CDR2: SQVTM, ANQGSEA.

This clone was counted once. This chain uses TRBV11-2 with TRBJ2-7; 15 nucleotides match TRBD2. The germline V gene encodes CDR1 SGHAT and CDR2 FQNNGV. V lost 1 base, J lost 7 bases, and 5 bases stayed unmatched. The CDR3 totals 16 residues. The CDR3 region has the DNA TGTGCCAGCAGCTTAGTCGGACTAGCGGGGGGGTGGGAGCAGTACTTC. Its translation: CASSLVGLAGGWEQYF.

Comments on this clone: No DNA is shown, since the ends of the CDR3 on it are uncertain; the CDR3 is the one TCRdb lists. V gene TRBV7-3 combines with J gene TRBJ2-1; the table's TRBD1 call for D was not verified on the DNA. The CDR3 has 16 amino acids, counting both end residues. Germline CDR1 is SGHTA and CDR2 is FQGTGA. The CDR3: CASSSTLGQSYNEQFF.

The chain links TRBV5-1 to TRBJ2-1; D not certain. Looked up from germline, CDR1 is SGHRS and CDR2 is YFSETQ. This CDR3 contains 16 residues. V shed 0 bases and J shed 2 bases, with 12 bases lying between them. The CDR3 reads CASSLAGSPTYNEQFF. CDR3 nucleotides: TGCGCCAGCAGCTTGGCAGGAAGCCCTACCTACAATGAGCAGTTCTTC.

The chain joins TRBV27 to TRBJ2-7; TRBD1 might be the D (6 bases). The CDR3 sequence is 14 residues long. Trimming left V 5 bases short and J 2 bases short, with 13 bases between. Germline assignment: CDR1 MNHEY and CDR2 SMNVEV (reference sequence). In nucleotides, the CDR3 is TGTGCCAGCAGTCCCAGACAGGCGACCTACGAGCAGTACTTC. Encoded protein: CASSPRQATYEQYF.

This chain joins TRBV30 and TRBJ2-7, with a possible D match to TRBD1 (6 bases). The CDR3 totals 13 residues. With 3 bases removed from V and 5 bases from J, the gap between germline ends came to 14 bases. Germline CDR1 reads GTSNPN; CDR2 reads SVGIG (reference sequence). CDR3 in DNA: TGTGCCTGGAGGAAACAGGGTGCCAACGAGCAGTACTTC. Its protein is CAWRKQGANEQYF.

The chain recombines TRBV29-1 with TRBJ1-3, with TRBD1 as a possible D gene (6 bases). The germline V gene has CDR1 SQVTM and CDR2 ANQGSEA. V was pared by 3 bases and J by 8 bases, with 14 bases between. The CDR3 runs 13 residues. The CDR3 loop is CSVEPGAGDTIYF. The CDR3 DNA is TGCAGCGTTGAGCCAGGGGCCGGAGACACCATATATTTT.

This chain joins TRBV6-5 and TRBJ1-5, with D perhaps TRBD1 (6 bases). The ends were cut back, 5 bases at V and 7 bases at J, with 12 bases in the middle. Germline-derived CDR1 and CDR2 are MNHEY and SVGAGI. This CDR3 contains 13 residues. CDR3 nucleotide sequence: TGTGCCAGCAGTACAGGGTTAGGGCAGCCCCAGCATTTT. It encodes CASSTGLGQPQHF.

The V gene is TRBV21-1, the J gene TRBJ1-2; TRBD1 is taken as the D call from the table, unchecked against the DNA. TRBV21-1 is a documented pseudogene. The CDR3 contains 12 residues. DNA for the CDR3: TGTGCCAGCGGACAGGGGCTCTATGGCTACACCTTC. Translating it yields CASGQGLYGYTF.

The rearrangement uses TRBV21-1 and TRBJ1-1; TRBD1 is the table's D call, not checked against the DNA. TRBV21-1 is deemed a pseudogene. This CDR3 comprises 15 residues. The CDR3 DNA reads as TGTGCCAGCCCCAAGGGAGGGACAGGGAGCACTGAAGCTTTCTTT. It encodes CASPKGGTGSTEAFF.

The J gene is TRBJ2-2, the V gene TRBV6-5, with 7 nucleotides matching TRBD1. The germline V gene has CDR1 MNHEY and CDR2 SVGAGI. The CDR3 spans 14 residues. Losses at the gene ends were 6 bases for V and 5 bases for J; bases not matched to a gene: 6. In DNA, the CDR3 is TGTGCCAGCAGGAAGACAGGGAAGACCGGGGAGCTGTTTTTT. Translating it yields CASRKTGKTGELFF.

The chain combines TRBV9 with TRBJ2-7, with a weak D call TRBD2 (7 bases). Trimming took 0 bases from V and 6 from J, leaving 16 bases between them. The CDR3 has 15 amino acids. Germline assignment: CDR1 SGDLS and CDR2 YYNGEE. The DNA of the CDR3 is TGTGCCAGCAGCGTAGCTTGGGGGGGCGAAAGCGAGCAGTACTTC. It is translated as CASSVAWGGESEQYF.

V gene TRBV29-1 combines with J gene TRBJ1-5; no clear D gene. V lost 6 bases and J lost 4, with 10 bases in between. Germline assignment: CDR1 SQVTM and CDR2 ANQGSEA. This CDR3 has 12 residues. The CDR3 nucleotides are TGCAGCGTCGGAGGAGGGAATCAGCCCCAGCATTTT. Residues: CSVGGGNQPQHF.